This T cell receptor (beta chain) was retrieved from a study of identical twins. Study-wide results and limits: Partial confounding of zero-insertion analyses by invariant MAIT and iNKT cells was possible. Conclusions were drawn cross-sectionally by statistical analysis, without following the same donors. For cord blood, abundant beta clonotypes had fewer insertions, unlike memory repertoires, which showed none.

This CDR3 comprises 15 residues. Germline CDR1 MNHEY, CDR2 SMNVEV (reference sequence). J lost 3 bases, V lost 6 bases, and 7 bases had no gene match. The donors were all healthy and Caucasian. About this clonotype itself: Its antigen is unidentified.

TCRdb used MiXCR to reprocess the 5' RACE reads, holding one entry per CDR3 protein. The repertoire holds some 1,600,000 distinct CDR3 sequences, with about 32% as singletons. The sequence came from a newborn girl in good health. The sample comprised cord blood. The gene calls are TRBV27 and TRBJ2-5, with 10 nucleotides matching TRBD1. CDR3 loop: CASRMGQGREETQYF. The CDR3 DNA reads TGTGCCAGCAGGATGGGACAGGGGAGGGAAGAGACCCAGTACTTC.